This is a list of T cell receptor beta chains from one sample in a study of cytomegalovirus exposure and HLA in healthy donors. Data came from immunoSEQ multiplex PCR; TCRdb stores just in-frame clones and leaves some out. Among roughly 150,000 clones, 82% were seen once, and the ten largest hold about 1.6%. The sequenced sample consisted of PBMCs. Receptors originate from a girl between 5 and 17 years old in good health and CMV-seropositive. Each CDR3 is given with its conserved first and last residue. D genes are given only for firm matches. Not all rows give a size; the values are once, few, many and, for expanded clones, a class.

abundance	v_gene	d_gene	j_gene	CDR3aa	CDR3nt
NA	TRBV30	NA	TRBJ1-3	CAWGRGGRAGNTIYF	TGTGCCTGGGGCCGAGGAGGACGGGCTGGAAACACCATATATTTT
NA	TRBV2	TRBD1	TRBJ1-1	CASNAKQGAGNTEAFF	TGTGCCAGCAATGCTAAACAGGGGGCAGGGAACACTGAAGCTTTCTTT
NA	TRBV10-3	NA	TRBJ2-7	CAISDLPREVSYEQYF	TGTGCCATCAGTGACCTGCCCAGGGAAGTTTCCTACGAGCAGTACTTC
NA	TRBV28	TRBD1	TRBJ1-2	CASSLWGTGVGYTF	TGTGCCAGCAGTTTATGGGGGACAGGGGTAGGCTACACCTTC
NA	TRBV19	NA	TRBJ1-1	CASRGRTGLNTEAFF	TGTGCCAGTCGGGGAAGAACAGGGCTGAACACTGAAGCTTTCTTT
NA	TRBV11-1	NA	TRBJ2-2	CASSPRLVRKPGELFF	TGTGCCAGCAGCCCTAGGTTGGTACGGAAACCCGGGGAGCTGTTTTTT
NA	TRBV4-3	TRBD1	TRBJ1-4	CASSQVGTGINEKLFF	TGCGCCAGCAGCCAAGTTGGGACAGGGATTAATGAAAAACTGTTTTTT
few	TRBV5-1	NA	TRBJ1-1	CASSQYAPGANTEAFF	TGCGCCAGCAGCCAATATGCGCCAGGGGCGAACACTGAAGCTTTCTTT
NA	TRBV5-4	TRBD1	TRBJ2-7	CASSSGTGGFYEQYF	TGTGCCAGCAGCTCCGGGACAGGGGGCTTCTACGAGCAGTACTTC
few	TRBV29-1	TRBD1	TRBJ2-7	CSVEDVTGERNEQYF	TGCAGCGTTGAAGATGTAACAGGGGAAAGAAACGAGCAGTACTTC
NA	TRBV28	TRBD1	TRBJ2-4	CASSRTGVIQYF	TGTGCCAGCAGCAGGACAGGGGTCATTCAGTACTTC
NA	TRBV7-9	TRBD1	TRBJ2-3	CSSSRGQGALADTQYF	TGTTCCAGCAGCCGCGGACAGGGGGCGCTGGCAGATACGCAGTATTTT
NA	TRBV6-4	TRBD2	TRBJ2-3	CASSDSGGATDTQYF	TGTGCCAGCAGTGATAGCGGGGGGGCCACAGATACGCAGTATTTT
NA	TRBV9	NA	TRBJ2-5	CASSAYTGETQYF	TGTGCCAGCAGCGCCTATACGGGGGAGACCCAGTACTTC
NA	TRBV7-6	NA	TRBJ2-1	CASSLARGENEQFF	TGTGCCAGCAGCTTAGCCAGGGGAGAAAATGAGCAGTTCTTC
NA	TRBV30	NA	TRBJ1-2	CAWRDPGKGYTF	TGTGCCTGGAGAGACCCGGGGAAGGGCTACACCTTC
NA	TRBV5-1	NA	TRBJ1-1	CASSSRGGDTEAFF	TGCGCCAGCAGCAGCAGGGGTGGCGACACTGAAGCTTTCTTT
few	TRBV30	NA	TRBJ2-7	CAWSVKRTPDSYEQYF	TGTGCCTGGAGTGTAAAACGAACACCCGACTCCTACGAGCAGTACTTC
NA	TRBV28	TRBD1	TRBJ2-1	CASSPTETGFNEQFF	TGTGCCAGCAGCCCAACAGAGACAGGGTTCAATGAGCAGTTCTTC
NA	TRBV28	NA	TRBJ1-2	CATKSPGLGYGYTF	TGTGCCACTAAATCCCCCGGACTCGGGTATGGCTACACCTTC
NA	TRBV4-3	TRBD1	TRBJ1-2	CASSQDRGQGRGYTF	TGCGCCAGCAGCCAAGATCGAGGACAGGGGAGAGGCTACACCTTC
NA	TRBV5-1	NA	TRBJ1-2	CASGDNGYGYTF	TGCGCCAGCGGGGACAATGGCTATGGCTACACCTTC
once	TRBV19	TRBD1	TRBJ2-3	CATRNRQGTDTQYF	TGTGCCACCCGGAACCGACAGGGGACAGATACGCAGTATTTT
NA	TRBV5-4	TRBD1	TRBJ1-5	CASSGGAPWTGCIQPQHF	TGTGCCAGCAGCGGGGGTGCGCCTTGGACAGGGTGTATTCAGCCCCAGCATTTT